This T cell receptor (beta chain) was recorded in a study of monozygotic twins with inflammatory bowel disease. TCRalpha and TCRbeta cDNA went through two nested PCRs of roughly 15 and 9 cycles. TCRdb re-analyzed the 5' RACE reads; it lists each CDR3 protein once, without DNA. This sample's clone table lists fewer than 450,000 distinct CDR3 sequences. The clonotype was recovered from a human donor with ulcerative colitis or Crohn's disease, or a healthy co-twin of an affected twin (not recorded which). The sample was blood.

The CDR3 reads CSARDSLGGASYGYTF. The chain joins TRBV20-1 to TRBJ1-2; TCRdb returns TRBD1, unconfirmable since there is no DNA. CDR3 length equals 16 residues. Germline CDR1 and CDR2: DFQATT and SNEGSKA (reference sequence).